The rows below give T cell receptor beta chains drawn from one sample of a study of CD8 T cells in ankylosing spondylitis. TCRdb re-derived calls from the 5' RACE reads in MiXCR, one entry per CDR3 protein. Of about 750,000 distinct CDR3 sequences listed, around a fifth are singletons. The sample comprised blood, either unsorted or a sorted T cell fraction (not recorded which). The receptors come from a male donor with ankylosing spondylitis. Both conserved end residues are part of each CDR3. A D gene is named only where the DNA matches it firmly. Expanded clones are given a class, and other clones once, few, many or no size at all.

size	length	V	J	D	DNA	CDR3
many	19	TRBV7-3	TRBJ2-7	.	TGTGCCAGCAGCTTAATCCTCGGACAGCTCCTTTTCTCCTCCTACGAGCAGTACTTC	CASSLILGQLLFSSYEQYF
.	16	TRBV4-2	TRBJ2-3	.	TGTGCCAGCAGCCAAGAGCCCCAATCTAGCACAGATACGCAGTATTTT	CASSQEPQSSTDTQYF
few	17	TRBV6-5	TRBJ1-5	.	TGTGCCAGCAGTTACCGGGCAGGGAGTTATAGCAATCAGCCCCAGCATTTT	CASSYRAGSYSNQPQHF
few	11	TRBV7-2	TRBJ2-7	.	TGTGCCAGCAGCCAAATCCGCGAGCAGTACTTC	CASSQIREQYF
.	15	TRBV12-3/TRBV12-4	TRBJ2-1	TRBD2	TGTGCCAGCACCCTGGAGCTAGCGGGAGTGGGTGAGCAGTTCTTC	CASTLELAGVGEQFF
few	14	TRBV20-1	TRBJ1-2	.	TGCAGTGCTCGAGGGGACACGAGTAACTATGGCTACACCTTC	CSARGDTSNYGYTF
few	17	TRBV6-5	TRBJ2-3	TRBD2	TGTGCCAGCAGTACCCCCGTAACCAGCGGGGGTACAGATACGCAGTATTTT	CASSTPVTSGGTDTQYF
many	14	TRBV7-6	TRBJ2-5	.	TGTGCCAGCAGCCCTGGACTGAATCAAGAGACCCAGTACTTC	CASSPGLNQETQYF
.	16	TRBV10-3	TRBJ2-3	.	TGTGCCATCAGAGATACAGGGTTAAAGGGCACAGATACACAGTATTTT	CAIRDTGLKGTDTQYF
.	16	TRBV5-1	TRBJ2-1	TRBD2	TGCGCCAGCAGCTTACACGGGGGGTCCGGCTACAATGAGCAGTTCTTC	CASSLHGGSGYNEQFF
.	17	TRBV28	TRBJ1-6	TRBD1	TGTGCCAGCAGTTTATCGACAGGGGGCGGTTATAATTCACCCCTCCACTTT	CASSLSTGGGYNSPLHF
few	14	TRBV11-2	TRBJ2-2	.	TGTGCCAGCAGCCAAGGGACGTACACCGGGGAGCTGTTTTTT	CASSQGTYTGELFF
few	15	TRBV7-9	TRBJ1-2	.	TGTGCCAGCAGCCCGAATATCGCGGGAAACTATGGCTACACCTTC	CASSPNIAGNYGYTF
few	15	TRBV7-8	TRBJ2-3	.	TGTGCCAGCAGCTTAGGAGTGATCCGCACAGATACGCAGTATTTT	CASSLGVIRTDTQYF
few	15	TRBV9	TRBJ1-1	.	TGTGCCAGCAGCCCCCGAGGGGGGGCGAACACTGAAGCTTTCTTT	CASSPRGGANTEAFF
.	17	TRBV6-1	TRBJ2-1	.	TGTGCCAGCAGCCGCCCCGGGTCCAGCGGGTCCCACAATGAGCAGTTCTTC	CASSRPGSSGSHNEQFF
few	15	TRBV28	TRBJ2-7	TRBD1	TGTGCCAGCAAAAGTGGACAGGGGGGCTCCTACGAGCAGTACTTC	CASKSGQGGSYEQYF
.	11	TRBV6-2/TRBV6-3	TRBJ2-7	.	TGTGCCAGCAGCCGGGGGGCAGGAGAGTACTTC	CASSRGAGEYF
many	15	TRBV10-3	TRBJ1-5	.	TGTGCCATCAGTGAGTCGGGGGACCTCAATCAGCCCCAGCATTTT	CAISESGDLNQPQHF
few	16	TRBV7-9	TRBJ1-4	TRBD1	TGTGCCAGCCACTCTGGGATCGGGACAGATAATGAAAAACTGTTTTTT	CASHSGIGTDNEKLFF
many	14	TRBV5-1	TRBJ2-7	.	TGCGCCAGCAGCTCTACCAGGGCTTCCTACGAGCAGTACTTC	CASSSTRASYEQYF
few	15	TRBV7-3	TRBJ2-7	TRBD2	TGTGCCAGCAGCTTAACTAGCGGGAAACTCAGTGAGCAGTACTTC	CASSLTSGKLSEQYF
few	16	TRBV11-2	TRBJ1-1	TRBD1	TGTGCCAGCAGCCCCCACGCCGGGACAGCGGGCACTGAAGCTTTCTTT	CASSPHAGTAGTEAFF
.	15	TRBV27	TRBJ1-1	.	TGTGCCAGCAGTTTATCAGGGGGACTAAACACTGAAGCTTTCTTT	CASSLSGGLNTEAFF
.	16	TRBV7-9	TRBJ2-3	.	TGTGCCAGCAGCTTCCCGGGGACGGGGGACACAGATACGCAGTATTTT	CASSFPGTGDTDTQYF
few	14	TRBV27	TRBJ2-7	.	TGTGCCAGCAGTTTATGGGGGTGGGATGAGGAGCAGTACTTC	CASSLWGWDEEQYF
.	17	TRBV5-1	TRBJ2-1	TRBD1	TGCGCCAGCAGCTTGCGCATCGGGGACAGGGTTGGCTATGAGCAGTTCTTC	CASSLRIGDRVGYEQFF
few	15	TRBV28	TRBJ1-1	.	TGTGCCAGCAGTTTATCTTCTGTGGGGAACACTGAAGCTTTCTTT	CASSLSSVGNTEAFF
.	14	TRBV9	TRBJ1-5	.	TGTGCCAGCAGCAGGGGGGTCGGCAATCAGCCCCAGCATTTT	CASSRGVGNQPQHF
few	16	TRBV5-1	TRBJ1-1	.	TGCGCCAGCAGCCTTACCCCCCCTCGGGGGAGGACTGAAGCTTTCTTT	CASSLTPPRGRTEAFF
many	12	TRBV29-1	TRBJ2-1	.	TGCAGCGTGGGGGGACAAGGGAATGAGCAGTTCTTC	CSVGGQGNEQFF
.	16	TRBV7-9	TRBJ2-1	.	TGTGCCAGCAGCTTAGGAGGACAGAGTTGGCTCAATGAGCAGTTCTTC	CASSLGGQSWLNEQFF
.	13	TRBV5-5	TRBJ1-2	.	TGTGCCAGCAGACAAGTTGACAGCGGCGGCTACACCTTC	CASRQVDSGGYTF
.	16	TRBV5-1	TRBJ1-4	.	TGCGCCAGCAGCTTGGGTATAAGGGTGGATCGCGAAAAACTGTTTTTT	CASSLGIRVDREKLFF
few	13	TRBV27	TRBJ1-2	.	TGTGCCAGCAGTTTAGGATACCCCTATGGCTACACCTTC	CASSLGYPYGYTF
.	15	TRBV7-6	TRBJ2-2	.	TGTGCCAGCAGCCCTGGGACTCCACCCACCGGGGAGCTGTTTTTT	CASSPGTPPTGELFF
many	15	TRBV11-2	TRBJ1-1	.	TGTGCCAGCAGCTTAGCCTGGGACGGGTACACTGAAGCTTTCTTT	CASSLAWDGYTEAFF
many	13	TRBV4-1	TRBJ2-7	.	TGCGCCAGCAGCCAGACAGTGTCCTACGAGCAGTACTTC	CASSQTVSYEQYF
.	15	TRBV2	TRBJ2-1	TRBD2	TGTGCCAGCAGCGAGCCGGGACTAGTCGTGAATGAGCAGTTCTTC	CASSEPGLVVNEQFF
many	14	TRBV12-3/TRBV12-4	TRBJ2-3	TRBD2	TGTGCCAGCAGTCCCGGACTAGCCCCAGATACGCAGTATTTT	CASSPGLAPDTQYF
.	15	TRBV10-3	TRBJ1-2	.	TGTGCCATCAGTGGGGGCCCGGATGATAACTATGGCTACACCTTC	CAISGGPDDNYGYTF
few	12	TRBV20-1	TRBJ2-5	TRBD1	TGCAGTGCTACCACAGGGGGGGAGACCCAGTACTTC	CSATTGGETQYF
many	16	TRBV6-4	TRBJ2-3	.	TGTGCCAGCAGTGACTCTCCGGGAGCCGCTGCGGATACGCAGTATTTT	CASSDSPGAAADTQYF
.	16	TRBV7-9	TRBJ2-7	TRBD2	TGTGCCAGCAGCTTAGCGGGCGGGGGGAGCTCCTACGAGCAGTACTTC	CASSLAGGGSSYEQYF
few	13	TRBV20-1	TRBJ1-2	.	TGCAGTGCTCTCCTCGGCAGGGCTTATGGCTACACCTTC	CSALLGRAYGYTF
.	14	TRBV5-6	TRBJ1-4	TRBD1	TGTGCCAGCAGCGATGGGACAGGGGAGGAAAAACTGTTTTTT	CASSDGTGEEKLFF
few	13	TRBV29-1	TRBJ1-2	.	TGCAGCGTTGAAGGAGGACACCTACATGGCTACACCTTC	CSVEGGHLHGYTF
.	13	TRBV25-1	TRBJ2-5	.	TGTGCCAGCAGTGAGGGATACGGAGAGACCCAGTACTTC	CASSEGYGETQYF
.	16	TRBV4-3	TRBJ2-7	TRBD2	TGCGCCAGCAGCCAAGATCGGAGCGGGAGATACGTCGAGCAGTACTTC	CASSQDRSGRYVEQYF
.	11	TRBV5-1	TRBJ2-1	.	TGCGCCAGCCGGTACGGTAATGAGCAGTTCTTC	CASRYGNEQFF
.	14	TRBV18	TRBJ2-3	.	TGTGCCAGCTCACCCGCTGGGACTTCCCCTGGTCAGTATTTT	CASSPAGTSPGQYF
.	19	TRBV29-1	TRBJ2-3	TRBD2	TGCAGCGTTGAAGACTGGACATCGGGACTAGCGGATAGCACAGATACGCAGTATTTT	CSVEDWTSGLADSTDTQYF
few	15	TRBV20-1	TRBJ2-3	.	TGCAGTGCCCAATTGGCCGGAACCCTCACAGATACGCAGTATTTT	CSAQLAGTLTDTQYF
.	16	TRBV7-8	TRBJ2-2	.	TGTGCCAGCAGCTTCGGGACCGCCAGCCTGGTCGGGGAGCTGTTTTTT	CASSFGTASLVGELFF
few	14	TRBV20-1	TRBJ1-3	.	TGCAGTGCTAGGAGGTCCGACTCTGGAAACACCATATATTTT	CSARRSDSGNTIYF
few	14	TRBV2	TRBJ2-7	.	TGTGCCAGCAGTGACCCCGGGACTCTCTACGAGCAGTACTTC	CASSDPGTLYEQYF
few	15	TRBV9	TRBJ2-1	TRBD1	TGTGCCAGCAGCGGAGACAGGGTGGGGGACAATGAGCAGTTCTTC	CASSGDRVGDNEQFF
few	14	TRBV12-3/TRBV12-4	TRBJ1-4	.	TGTGCCAGCAGTTTCGGCAGCCCAAGGGAAAAACTGTTTTTT	CASSFGSPREKLFF
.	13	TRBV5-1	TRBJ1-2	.	TGCGCCAGCAGCTTGGAAGGGACAAATGGCTACACCTTC	CASSLEGTNGYTF